The 21 T cell receptor beta chains reported below all come from one sample, sequenced in a study of identical twins. A single record per CDR3 protein comes from TCRdb applying MiXCR to the 5' RACE reads. The data hold hundreds of thousands of distinct CDR3 sequences, with just over 7% observed a single time. This sample also belongs to another study, concerning yellow fever vaccine responses in identical twins.

The specimen was PBMCs. These receptors all stem from a young woman in good health.

This clonotype has at least ten counts. The V and J genes are TRBV25-1 and TRBJ2-3; possible D gene TRBD1, 6 bases. Germline V gene sequence: CDR1 MGHDK, CDR2 SYGVNS. The CDR3 spans 13 residues. Trimming removed 5 bases from V and 4 bases from J, with 10 bases in between. CDR3 nucleotide sequence: TGTGCCAGCAGTTCCCAGGGGTCAGATACGCAGTATTTT. Protein: CASSSQGSDTQYF.

In its sample, this clonotype was seen many times. This sequence joins TRBV28 and TRBJ1-5; 8 nucleotides line up with TRBD1. The germline V gene encodes CDR1 MDHEN and CDR2 SYDVKM. Trimming at V came to 5 bases and at J to 3 bases, leaving 6 bases not matched to a gene. This CDR3 spans 15 amino acids. This CDR3 is CASSPRDRHNQPQHF. For the CDR3, the DNA is TGTGCCAGCAGTCCCCGGGACAGGCACAATCAGCCCCAGCATTTT.

The sample holds many counts of this clonotype. This sequence joins TRBV6-1 and TRBJ1-5; 9 nucleotides line up with TRBD1. Germline CDR1 and CDR2: MNHNS and SASEGT. V shed 5 bases and J 4 bases; nucleotides not matched to a gene: 6. This CDR3 region has 15 residues. CDR3 nucleotide sequence: TGTGCCAGCAGTCAAAGGACAGGGGATAATCAGCCCCAGCATTTT. Translated: CASSQRTGDNQPQHF.

This clonotype was counted at least ten times. The V call is TRBV2, the J call TRBJ2-7; TRBD2 aligns across 10 bases. The trim removed 7 bases at V and 4 bases at J, leaving 16 bases unmatched. The CDR3 extends over 17 amino acids. Per germline, CDR1 SNHLY and CDR2 FYNNEI. CDR3 coding DNA: TGTGCCAGCACCCGCCTCGGGGCTAGCGGGGGAGGTTACGAGCAGTACTTC. Its translation: CASTRLGASGGGYEQYF.

There are a few counts of this clonotype. The V and J genes are TRBV29-1 and TRBJ1-1; the D is unclear. The germline V gene has CDR1 SQVTM and CDR2 ANQGSEA. V was cut by 8 bases and J by 1 base, with 8 bases left in between. CDR3 size: 11 residues. In DNA, the CDR3 is TGCAGCCTTACAGAGAACACTGAAGCTTTCTTT. Translated: CSLTENTEAFF.

This clonotype was observed a few times. The chain joins TRBV20-1 to TRBJ1-2; 7 nucleotides agree with TRBD1. In germline, CDR1 is DFQATT, CDR2 SNEGSKA (reference sequence). Germline trimming cut 5 bases from V and 7 bases from J; bases unmatched to any gene: 7. The CDR3 is made up of 12 amino acids. In nucleotides, the CDR3 is TGCAGTGCTCCCGGACAGGTTTCTGGCTACACCTTC. Translated: CSAPGQVSGYTF.

This clonotype was counted ten times or more. This rearrangement joins TRBV20-1 to TRBJ2-4; TRBD2 agrees at 9 bases. Germline V gene data show CDR1 as DFQATT and CDR2 as SNEGSKA (reference sequence). This CDR3 has 16 residues. V dropped 3 bases and J dropped 8; count of bases not matched to a gene: 14. In DNA, the CDR3 is TGCAGTGCTAGTGAGCCCAGCGGGAGGTTGAGATACATTCAGTACTTC. This codes for CSASEPSGRLRYIQYF.

This clonotype appeared many times. The chain has TRBV6-1 and TRBJ1-5; a possible D gene is TRBD1 (5 bases). In germline, CDR1 is MNHNS, CDR2 SASEGT. The CDR3 is 14 amino acids. V was clipped by 8 bases and J by 1 base, with 12 bases between them. The DNA for the CDR3 is TGTGCCAGCGACCGGGAGGGGAGCAATCAGCCCCAGCATTTT. This translates into CASDREGSNQPQHF.

This clonotype was observed at least ten times. The chain carries TRBV3-1 and TRBJ2-4; TRBD2 matches at 14 bases. Trimming at V came to 0 bases and at J to 9 bases, leaving 7 bases not matched to a gene. Germline V CDR1 and CDR2: LGHDT, YNNKEL (reference sequence). The CDR3 has 17 residues. CDR3 coding DNA: TGTGCCAGCAGCCAAGACCCGGGACTAGCGGGAGTATGCATTCAGTACTTC. The encoded protein is CASSQDPGLAGVCIQYF.

J is TRBJ2-1 and V is TRBV14; 8 bases fit TRBD2. The CDR3 runs 17 residues. Germline CDR1 reads SGHDN; CDR2 reads FVKESK. J gave up 5 bases and V 4 bases, and 13 bases lay outside the gene matches. The CDR3 coding sequence is TGTGCCAGCAGCCCTCCGTCGGGACTAGTGAACCACAATGAGCAGTTCTTC. Translated, it gives CASSPPSGLVNHNEQFF. The variable domain in full, with the rest retrieved from reference TRBV14 and TRBJ2-1, is EAGVTQFPSHSVIEKGQTVTLRCDPISGHDNLYWYRRVMGKEIKFLLHFVKESKQDESGMPNNRFLAERTGGTYSTLKVQPAELEDSGVYFCASSPPSGLVNHNEQFFGPGTRLTVL.

This clonotype was detected only a few times. The rearrangement links TRBV12-3 or TRBV12-4 to TRBJ1-3; D ambiguous. CDR3 length: 15 residues. V was cut by 1 base and J by 2 bases, with 9 bases left in between. CDR3 loop: CASSLGRNPGNTIYF. In DNA, the CDR3 is TGTGCCAGCAGTTTAGGGAGAAATCCTGGAAACACCATATATTTT.

This clonotype came up a few times. The V and J genes are TRBV7-9 and TRBJ2-4, with TRBD2 as a possible D gene (6 bases). Germline V gives CDR1 SEHNR, CDR2 FQNEAQ (reference sequence). V lost 7 bases, J lost 6 bases, and 22 bases lay in between. This CDR3 has 16 residues. The CDR3 DNA follows: TGTGCCAGCACTCCCGACGAGGCAGGGCGGGGAAACATTCAGTACTTC. Translation gives CASTPDEAGRGNIQYF.

A few counts support this clonotype. The rearrangement links TRBV5-1 to TRBJ2-3; D is unclear. The V and J ends lost 0 bases and 3 bases respectively, with 20 bases between them. The CDR3 has 18 residues. Germline V gene data show CDR1 as SGHRS and CDR2 as YFSETQ. The chain's CDR3 is CASSLVLSRNPRTDTQYF. The CDR3 nucleotides read TGCGCCAGCAGCTTGGTTCTGAGTCGTAATCCTCGGACAGATACGCAGTATTTT.

This chain connects TRBV20-1 to TRBJ2-3; no clear D gene. Trimming removed 0 bases at V and 6 bases at J, with 13 bases between. The CDR3 has 14 amino acids. Germline values: CDR1 DFQATT, CDR2 SNEGSKA (reference sequence). The CDR3 protein is CSARDSRALDTQYF. The CDR3 nucleotides read TGCAGTGCTAGAGATTCACGGGCGCTGGATACGCAGTATTTT.

The rearrangement links TRBV5-1 to TRBJ2-2; the match to TRBD1 covers 9 bases. This CDR3 spans 15 amino acids. V trimming: 5 bases; J trimming: 6 bases; junction bases outside the gene matches: 8. CDR1 SGHRS and CDR2 YFSETQ come from the germline V gene. The CDR3 reads CASRAGTGIPGELFF. CDR3 bases: TGCGCCAGCAGGGCCGGGACAGGGATCCCCGGGGAGCTGTTTTTT.

Only a few counts were recorded for this clonotype. The rearrangement joins TRBV27 to TRBJ1-1, with a possible D match to TRBD1 (6 bases). CDR1 and CDR2 from the germline V gene are MNHEY and SMNVEV (reference sequence). The CDR3 is 13 amino acids. Trimming took off 9 bases at V and 4 bases at J, with 15 bases between the two ends. The CDR3 bases are TGTGCCAGTCGAACAGGGCCGGCCACTGAAGCTTTCTTT. This sequence encodes CASRTGPATEAFF.

This clonotype was counted at least ten times. The chain recombines TRBV4-1 with TRBJ1-6; D remains unclear. CDR3 size: 14 residues. The V end lost 4 bases, the J end lost 4 bases, and 8 bases lay between the germline ends. Germline CDR1 reads MGHRA; CDR2 reads YSYEKL. The CDR3 protein is CASSRVGYNSPLHF. In nucleotides, the CDR3 is TGCGCCAGCAGCCGGGTTGGGTATAATTCACCCCTCCACTTT.

The V call is TRBV10-3, the J call TRBJ2-7; TRBD1 matches at 7 bases. The germline CDR1 and CDR2 sequences are ENHRY and SYGVKD. V lost 6 bases and J lost 2; bases outside the gene matches: 7. The CDR3 length is 14 residues. CDR3 sequence reads: CAIRDDRAPYEQYV. DNA of the CDR3: TGTGCCATCAGGGATGACAGGGCCCCCTACGAGCAGTACGTC.

This clonotype has at least ten counts. This chain links TRBV25-1 with TRBJ2-7, with D unresolved. V shed 2 bases and J shed 0 bases, with 8 bases lying between them. The V gene's germline CDR1 is MGHDK and CDR2 SYGVNS. The CDR3 loop spans 14 amino acids. Written as DNA, the CDR3 is TGTGCCAGCAGTGAACACGGCACCTCCTACGAGCAGTACTTC. This encodes CASSEHGTSYEQYF.

This clonotype was seen many times. The V call is TRBV4-1, the J call TRBJ2-7, with 9 nucleotides matching TRBD1. V was clipped by 1 base and J by 7 bases; unmatched bases: 5. The CDR3 runs to 14 residues. The germline gives CDR1 MGHRA, CDR2 YSYEKL. The CDR3 loop reads CASSQAGQGWEQYF. The CDR3 DNA sequence: TGCGCCAGCAGCCAAGCTGGACAGGGGTGGGAGCAGTACTTC.

This clonotype has only a few counts. The J gene is TRBJ2-5, the V gene TRBV29-1, with TRBD1 matching 8 bases. The V gene's germline CDR1 is SQVTM and CDR2 ANQGSEA. V dropped 3 bases and J dropped 2; count of bases not matched to a gene: 5. This CDR3 is built from 14 residues. The CDR3 protein is CSVDQGAGQETQYF. CDR3 bases: TGCAGCGTTGATCAGGGGGCTGGGCAAGAGACCCAGTACTTC.